These 16 T cell receptor beta chains share one sample of origin, sequenced in a study of STAT3 mutations in large granular lymphocyte leukemia. Their antigen targets remain unknown. The study, taken as a whole, reports: At least one immunodominant TCR beta clonotype appeared in every T-cell large granular lymphocyte leukemia patient.

Generated by immunoSEQ multiplex PCR, the TCRdb table keeps only in-frame clones and is missing some. This sample has some 28,000 clones, with around three quarters found just once. The specimen was peripheral blood mononuclear cells. The source is a woman aged 50 to 65 with T-cell large granular lymphocyte leukemia. Some clones in this sample may be carry-over from other donors' samples.

J is TRBJ2-7 and V is TRBV6-6; D possibly uses TRBD1 or TRBD2 (5 bases each). The CDR3 length is 13 residues. Trimming pared 6 bases from V and 2 bases from J, leaving 11 bases between. Germline V lookup: CDR1 MNHNY, CDR2 SVGAGI (reference sequence). CDR3 residues: CASRTGTAYEQYF. The CDR3 bases are TGTGCCAGCAGAACCGGGACCGCCTACGAGCAGTACTTC.

The chain links TRBV19 to TRBJ2-7; tentatively, D is TRBD2 (6 bases). V gave up 3 bases and J gave up 6 bases, with 12 bases separating them. Germline V gene lookup returns CDR1 LNHDA and CDR2 SQIVND (reference sequence). CDR3 length: 13 residues. For the CDR3, the DNA is TGTGCCAGTAGTATTAGTCCAGCGGGCGAGCAGTACTTC. As protein: CASSISPAGEQYF.

This rearrangement joins TRBV9 to TRBJ2-4; D uncertain. This CDR3 is built from 14 residues. Trimming removed 0 bases from V and 8 bases from J, with 12 bases in between. CDR1 and CDR2 from the germline V gene are SGDLS and YYNGEE. In DNA form, the CDR3 reads TGTGCCAGCAGCGTAGGGGGTTTCTCCCACATTCAGTACTTC. It yields the protein CASSVGGFSHIQYF.

V is TRBV6-5 and J is TRBJ1-1; TRBD1 is a possible D gene (5 bases). V lost 2 bases and J 7 bases, leaving 11 bases between the germline ends. CDR3 length: 13 residues. The V gene's germline CDR1 is MNHEY and CDR2 SVGAGI. CDR3 nucleotide sequence: TGTGCCAGCAGTTACGAGGGGAGTAATGAAGCTTTCTTT. This codes for CASSYEGSNEAFF.

The V gene is TRBV15, the J gene TRBJ2-7, with TRBD1 as a possible D gene (7 bases). The CDR3 length is 19 residues. CDR1 is LNHNV, CDR2 YYDKDF, per germline (reference sequence). Deletions cut 0 bases from V and 3 bases from J, with 24 bases between. This chain's CDR3 is CATSRDYGRGARKGYEQYF. The CDR3 nucleotides are TGTGCCACCAGCAGAGATTACGGCAGGGGGGCTAGGAAGGGCTACGAGCAGTACTTC.

The genes are TRBV7-2 and TRBJ2-5, with 15 bases lining up with TRBD2. Trimming cost V 4 bases and J 4 bases; bases outside gene matches: 4. This CDR3 contains 16 residues. Germline V gene data show CDR1 as SGHTA and CDR2 as FQGNSA. This CDR3 reads CASSSPGLAGGETQYF. The CDR3 DNA reads TGTGCCAGCAGCTCGCCGGGACTAGCGGGAGGAGAGACCCAGTACTTC.

The chain has TRBV18 and TRBJ2-2; no firm D call. Germline values: CDR1 KGHSH, CDR2 LQKENI. CDR3 length: 16 amino acids. Trimming removed 1 base from V and 4 bases from J, with 13 bases in between. The CDR3 spells CASSPLARMVTGELFF. CDR3 DNA: TGTGCCAGCTCACCACTGGCTAGGATGGTCACCGGGGAGCTGTTTTTT.

J is TRBJ1-2 and V is TRBV10-3; 12 bases are shared with TRBD1. The CDR3 has 13 amino acids. CDR1 and CDR2 from the germline V gene are ENHRY and SYGVKD. The V gene end was trimmed by 10 bases and the J gene end by 6 bases; junction bases not matched to a gene: 6. CDR3 protein: CATTGTGGDGYTF. The CDR3 bases are TGTGCCACCACCGGGACAGGGGGCGATGGCTACACCTTC.

The CDR3 coding sequence is TGTGCCAGCAGCTCCCCGACAGGGACGAGGTATGGCTACACCTTC. Translation: CASSSPTGTRYGYTF. The chain has TRBV5-4 and TRBJ1-2; TRBD1 aligns across 7 bases. V was clipped by 3 bases and J by 5 bases; unmatched bases: 10. Germline assignment: CDR1 SGHNT and CDR2 YYREEE (reference sequence). This CDR3 contains 15 residues.

This chain connects TRBV19 to TRBJ2-2, with 7 bases that match TRBD2. The length of the CDR3 is 15 residues. Losses at the gene ends were 3 bases for V and 6 bases for J; bases not matched to a gene: 7. CDR1 and CDR2 from the germline V gene are LNHDA and SQIVND (reference sequence). As DNA, the CDR3 is TGTGCCAGTAGTATCAGTCTAGCGGTGTCCGGGGAGCTGTTTTTT. It translates to CASSISLAVSGELFF.

The rearrangement joins TRBV18 to TRBJ1-1, with 8 bases aligning to TRBD1. CDR1 is KGHSH, CDR2 LQKENI, per germline. J gave up 1 base and V 3 bases, and 1 base lay outside the gene matches. The CDR3 has 14 residues. The CDR3 protein is CASSPGTGNTEAFF. CDR3 bases: TGTGCCAGCTCACCCGGGACAGGGAACACTGAAGCTTTCTTT.

V usage is TRBV19 and J usage is TRBJ2-7, with no clear D. Germline V gene data show CDR1 as LNHDA and CDR2 as SQIVND (reference sequence). CDR3 size: 13 residues. V lost 6 bases, J lost 0 bases, and 9 bases lay in between. The CDR3 protein is CASRAASSYEQYF. The CDR3 nucleotides are TGTGCCAGTAGGGCGGCGTCCTCCTACGAGCAGTACTTC.

The rearrangement links TRBV2 to TRBJ2-1; 9 nucleotides agree with TRBD2. Germline assignment: CDR1 SNHLY and CDR2 FYNNEI. The CDR3 extends over 16 amino acids. V lost 4 bases, J lost 0 bases, and 4 bases stayed unmatched. The CDR3 nucleotides read TGTGCCAGCAGTGCCCTTAGCGGGAGCTCCTACAATGAGCAGTTCTTC. It translates to CASSALSGSSYNEQFF.

The table lists this clone with a count of one. The rearrangement joins TRBV20-1 to TRBJ2-7; no reliable D call. This CDR3 comprises 10 residues. Looked up from germline, CDR1 is DFQATT and CDR2 is SNEGSKA (reference sequence). Trimming took 6 bases from V and 6 from J, leaving 9 bases between them. The CDR3 spells CSARSSEQYF. CDR3 DNA: TGCAGTGCCCGGAGTAGCGAGCAGTACTTC.

This clone was seen just once. The chain has TRBV5-1 and TRBJ2-2; TRBD2 matches 11 bases. The CDR3 sequence is 20 residues long. Germline CDR1 is SGHRS and CDR2 is YFSETQ. Trimming cost V 0 bases and J 1 base; bases outside gene matches: 11. Here the CDR3 DNA reads TGCGCCAGCAGCTTGGTTAGTGTTGGGACTAGCGGCCAGAACACCGGGGAGCTGTTTTTT. This encodes CASSLVSVGTSGQNTGELFF.

The J gene is TRBJ2-1, the V gene TRBV18; 12 bases are a match to TRBD1. V shed 3 bases and J 7 bases; nucleotides not matched to a gene: 4. The CDR3 length is 15 residues. Per the germline V gene, CDR1 is KGHSH and CDR2 is LQKENI. CDR3 nucleotides: TGTGCCAGCTCACCTCGGGACAGGGGGCAGAATGAGCAGTTCTTC. It is translated as CASSPRDRGQNEQFF.